Reported below is one T cell receptor (beta chain). The CDR3 has 15 residues. V dropped 0 bases and J dropped 8 bases, with 13 bases sitting between them. Germline V lookup: CDR1 MNHNY, CDR2 SVGAGI (reference sequence). The repertoire was sequenced with immunoSEQ multiplex PCR; TCRdb's copy has only in-frame clones and lacks some. The sample holds approximately 84,000 clones, 94% seen once. This specimen comes from a study of T cell changes during pregnancy in multiple sclerosis. Sequenced here: peripheral blood, sampled in the second trimester of pregnancy. The clonotype originates from a female donor in good health, enrolled as a control in a pregnancy study. J is TRBJ1-4 and V is TRBV6-6; no clear D gene. CDR3 loop: CASSYSGVNVEKLFF. In nucleotides, the CDR3 is TGTGCCAGCAGTTACTCCGGGGTTAATGTCGAAAAACTGTTTTTT.